This T cell receptor beta chain came from a study of molecular identifiers for immune sequencing clone quantification. The CDR3 sequence is 18 residues long. In the sort, naive CD8 T cells were defined as CD8+CD4-CCR7+CD45RA+. The authors built bulk TCR libraries by previously described methods with listed TCR primers. TCRdb independently ran MiXCR on the PCR reads; one entry per CDR3 protein. The sample gives over 550,000 distinct CDR3 sequences, 25% of which show up once; 0.7% to 0.95% is in the top ten. The chain combines TRBV21-1 with TRBJ2-7; TRBD2 is the table's D call and was not checked against the DNA. TRBV21-1 is deemed a pseudogene. Sequenced input: naive CD8+ T cells from blood, with Jurkat cell RNA spiked in. Regarding subset: FACS-sorted CD8+CD4-CCR7+CD45RA+ naive T cells. The receptor comes from a human donor in good health. Some libraries in this study had Jurkat cell RNA spiked in. CDR3: CASSRGRGWGLAPYEQYF. Here the CDR3 DNA reads TGTGCCAGCAGCCGTGGACGGGGGTGGGGACTAGCACCCTACGAGCAGTACTTC.